This TCR beta chain emerged from a study of vaccination and CD4 T cells after COVID-19. This clonotype has a handful of counts. As for time point: late sampling 161 to 241 days after vaccination in a few convalescent patients. This CDR3 comprises 16 residues. TCRdb reprocessed the PCR reads with MiXCR, giving one entry per CDR3 protein. The data show some 28,000 distinct CDR3 sequences, roughly 50% seen once. The sample in question was CD4+ T cells from blood, obtained about 7 months after SARS-CoV-2 vaccination. V is TRBV21-1 and J is TRBJ2-7; TRBD2, the D gene given by the table, was not confirmed from the DNA. TRBV21-1 is tagged as a pseudogene. This clonotype was sampled from a human donor who had recovered from COVID-19. The CDR3 protein is CASSKAGRGRETEQYF. In nucleotides, the CDR3 is TGTGCCAGCAGCAAAGCCGGACGGGGACGGGAGACCGAGCAGTACTTC.